A single sample gave rise to the 3 T cell receptor beta chains below, sequenced in a study of tumor-infiltrating lymphocytes in oesophageal squamous cell carcinoma (dated by TCRdb to 2016 to 2018). The receptor library was made with PCR. Sequencing used an Illumina HiSeq 2000. In TCRdb, the public reads were trimmed at Q25 with fastp and aligned with MiXCR, with productive beta chains retained. Under each unique CDR3 protein, matching rows form one entry showing the most common genes and DNA. The sample includes 20,000 to 25,000 distinct CDR3 sequences, with 30% to 40% observed a single time. The top ten clonotypes cover under 30% of the sample. Source material: esophageal tumor tissue. These receptors were collected from a male donor with esophageal squamous cell carcinoma.

The chain employs TRBV7-9 and TRBJ2-1; TRBD2 agrees at 7 bases. Germline V gene sequence: CDR1 SEHNR, CDR2 FQNEAQ (reference sequence). The CDR3 covers 16 residues. The V gene end was trimmed by 5 bases and the J gene end by 0 bases; junction bases not matched to a gene: 7. The CDR3 reads CASSLSGLRSYNEQFF. CDR3 sequence (DNA): TGTGCCAGCAGCCTATCGGGACTACGCTCCTACAATGAGCAGTTCTTC.

This clonotype appeared many times. This chain links TRBV5-1 with TRBJ1-2, with 8 bases aligning to TRBD1. Germline CDR1 and CDR2: SGHRS and YFSETQ. The V gene end was trimmed by 5 bases and the J gene end by 4 bases; junction bases not matched to a gene: 7. This CDR3 is built from 14 residues. CDR3 protein: CASRLGTGTYGYTF. CDR3 nucleotides: TGCGCCAGCAGGTTAGGGACAGGAACCTATGGCTACACCTTC.

This clonotype was detected only once. This chain connects TRBV7-6 to TRBJ2-3; D call uncertain. The J call may be in error: the DNA end matches TRBJ2-2 better. Germline V gene sequence: CDR1 SGHVS, CDR2 FNYEAQ. CDR3 length: 15 amino acids. The CDR3 DNA follows: TGTGCCAGCAGCTTAGTTGCGGTGAACACCGGGGAGCTGTTTTTT. This gives the protein CASSLVAVNTGELFF.